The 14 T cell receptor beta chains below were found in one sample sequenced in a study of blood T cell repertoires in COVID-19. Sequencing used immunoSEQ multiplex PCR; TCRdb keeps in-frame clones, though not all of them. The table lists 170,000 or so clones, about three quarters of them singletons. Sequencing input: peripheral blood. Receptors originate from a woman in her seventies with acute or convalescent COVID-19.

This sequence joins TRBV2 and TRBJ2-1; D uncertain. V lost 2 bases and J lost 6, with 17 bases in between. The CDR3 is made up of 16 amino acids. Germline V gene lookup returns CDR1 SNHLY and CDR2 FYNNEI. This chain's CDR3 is CASSESTARGTNEQFF. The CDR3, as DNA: TGTGCCAGCAGTGAAAGTACCGCTCGAGGCACCAATGAGCAGTTCTTC. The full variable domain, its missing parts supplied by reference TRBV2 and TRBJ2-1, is EPEVTQTPSHQVTQMGQEVILRCVPISNHLYFYWYRQILGQKVEFLVSFYNNEISEKSEIFDDQFSVERPDGSNFTLKIRSTKLEDSAMYFCASSESTARGTNEQFFGPGTRLTVL.

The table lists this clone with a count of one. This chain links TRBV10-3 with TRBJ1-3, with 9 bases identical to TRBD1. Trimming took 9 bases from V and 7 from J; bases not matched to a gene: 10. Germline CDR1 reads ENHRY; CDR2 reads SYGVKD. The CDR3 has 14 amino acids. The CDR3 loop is CAIEPQGASNTIYF. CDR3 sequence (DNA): TGTGCCATTGAACCACAGGGGGCTAGTAACACCATATATTTT.

The CDR3 DNA reads as TGTGCCAGCAGCGTAGGGGAGACTAGCGCGGACTACGAGCAGTACTTC. It encodes CASSVGETSADYEQYF. This chain uses TRBV9 with TRBJ2-7; 8 bases are shared with TRBD2. Unmatched junction bases numbered 8, after V lost 0 bases and J lost 3 bases. Germline CDR1 and CDR2: SGDLS and YYNGEE. There are 16 residues in the CDR3.

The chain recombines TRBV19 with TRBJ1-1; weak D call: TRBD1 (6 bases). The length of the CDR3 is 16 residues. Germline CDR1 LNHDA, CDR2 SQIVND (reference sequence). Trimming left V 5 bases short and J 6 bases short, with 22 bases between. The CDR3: CASSPPAGAWRAEAFF. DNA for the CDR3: TGTGCCAGTAGTCCCCCCGCGGGGGCATGGCGGGCTGAAGCTTTCTTT.

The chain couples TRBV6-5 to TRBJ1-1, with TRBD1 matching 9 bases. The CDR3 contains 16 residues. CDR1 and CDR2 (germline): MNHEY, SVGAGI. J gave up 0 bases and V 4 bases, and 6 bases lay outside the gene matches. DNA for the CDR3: TGTGCCAGCAGTTTTGCCGGGACAGGGATGAACACTGAAGCTTTCTTT. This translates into CASSFAGTGMNTEAFF.

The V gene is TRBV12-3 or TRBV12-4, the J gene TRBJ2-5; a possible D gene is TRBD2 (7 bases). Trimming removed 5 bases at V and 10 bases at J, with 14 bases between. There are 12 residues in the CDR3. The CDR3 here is CASSRGGGYQYF. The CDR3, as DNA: TGTGCCAGCAGTAGGGGAGGGGGTTACCAGTACTTC.

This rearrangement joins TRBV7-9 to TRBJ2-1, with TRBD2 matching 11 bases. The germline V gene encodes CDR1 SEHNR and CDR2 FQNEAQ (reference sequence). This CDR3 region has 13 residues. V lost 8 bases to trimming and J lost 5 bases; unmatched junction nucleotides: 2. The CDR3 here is CASVGLADNEQFF. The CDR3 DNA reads TGTGCCAGCGTGGGACTAGCGGACAATGAGCAGTTCTTC. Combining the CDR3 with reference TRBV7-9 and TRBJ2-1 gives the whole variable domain DTGVSQNPRHKITKRGQNVTFRCDPISEHNRLYWYRQTLGQGPEFLTYFQNEAQLEKSRLLSDRFSAERPKGSFSTLEIQRTEQGDSAMYLCASVGLADNEQFFGPGTRLTVL.

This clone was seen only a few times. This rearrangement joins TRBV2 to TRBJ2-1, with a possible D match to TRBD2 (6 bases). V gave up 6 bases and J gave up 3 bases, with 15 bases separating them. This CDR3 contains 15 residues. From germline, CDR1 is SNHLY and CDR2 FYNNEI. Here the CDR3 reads CASRATSLYYNEQFF. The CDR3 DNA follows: TGTGCCAGCAGAGCCACTAGCTTATACTACAATGAGCAGTTCTTC.

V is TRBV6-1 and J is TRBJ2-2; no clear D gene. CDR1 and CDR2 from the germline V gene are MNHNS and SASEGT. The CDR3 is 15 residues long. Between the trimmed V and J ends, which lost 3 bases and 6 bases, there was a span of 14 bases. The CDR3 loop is CASSESIMLAGELFF. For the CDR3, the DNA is TGTGCCAGCAGTGAGTCTATCATGTTGGCCGGGGAGCTGTTTTTT.

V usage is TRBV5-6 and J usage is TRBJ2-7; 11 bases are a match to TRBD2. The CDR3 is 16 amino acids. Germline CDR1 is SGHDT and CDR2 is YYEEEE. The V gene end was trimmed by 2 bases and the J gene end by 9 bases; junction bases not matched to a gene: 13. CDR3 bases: TGTGCCAGCAGCTTTAGTTCTTCACTAGCGGGAGTGGTGCAGTACTTC. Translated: CASSFSSSLAGVVQYF. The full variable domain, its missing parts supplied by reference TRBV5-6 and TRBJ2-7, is DAGVTQSPTHLIKTRGQQVTLRCSPKSGHDTVSWYQQALGQGPQFIFQYYEEEERQRGNFPDRFSGHQFPNYSSELNVNALLLGDSALYLCASSFSSSLAGVVQYFGPGTRLTVT.

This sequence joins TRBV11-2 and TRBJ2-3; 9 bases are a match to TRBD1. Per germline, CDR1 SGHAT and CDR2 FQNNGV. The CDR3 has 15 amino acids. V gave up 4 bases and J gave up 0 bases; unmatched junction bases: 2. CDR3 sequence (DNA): TGTGCCAGCAGCTCGGACAGGGGAAGCACAGATACGCAGTATTTT. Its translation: CASSSDRGSTDTQYF.

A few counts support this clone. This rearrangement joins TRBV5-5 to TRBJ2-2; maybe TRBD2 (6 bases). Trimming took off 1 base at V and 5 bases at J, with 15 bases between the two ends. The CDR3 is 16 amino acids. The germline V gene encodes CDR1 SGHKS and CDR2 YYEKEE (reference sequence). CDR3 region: CASSLMGGLSTGELFF. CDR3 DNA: TGTGCCAGCAGCTTGATGGGGGGTCTTTCGACCGGGGAGCTGTTTTTT.

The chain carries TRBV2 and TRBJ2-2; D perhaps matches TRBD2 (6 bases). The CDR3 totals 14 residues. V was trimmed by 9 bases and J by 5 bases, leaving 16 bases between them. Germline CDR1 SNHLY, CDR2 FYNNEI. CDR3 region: CASMVGRNTGELFF. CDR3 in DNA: TGTGCCAGTATGGTAGGGAGGAATACCGGGGAGCTGTTTTTT.

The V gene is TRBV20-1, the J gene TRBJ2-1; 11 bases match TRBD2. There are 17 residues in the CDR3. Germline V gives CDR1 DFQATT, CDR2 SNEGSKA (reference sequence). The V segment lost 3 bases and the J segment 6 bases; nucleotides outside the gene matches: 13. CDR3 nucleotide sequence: TGCAGTGCTAGTTTCTCGTTGGGTCTAGCGGGGGGCAATGAGCAGTTCTTC. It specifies CSASFSLGLAGGNEQFF.